These 28 T cell receptor beta chains share one sample of origin, sequenced in a study of T-cell reconstitution after alpha-beta-depleted transplantation in children. TCRbeta library construction was performed incorporating unique molecular identifiers. TCRdb re-called the PCR reads through MiXCR, storing one row per CDR3 protein. The table lists some 550,000 distinct CDR3 sequences, around 23% of them singletons. The starting material was PBMCs, mostly from graft donor cells, obtained 360 days after TCRalphabeta/CD19-depleted stem cell transplant. All receptors come from a boy under two years old who had a stem cell transplant for acute myeloid leukemia, so the T cells may come from the graft donor.

In this sample, this clonotype turned up many times. V and J are TRBV20-1 and TRBJ2-7; D perhaps matches TRBD2 (6 bases). V lost 6 bases, J lost 4 bases, and 10 bases lay in between. CDR1 and CDR2 (germline): DFQATT, SNEGSKA (reference sequence). The CDR3 runs to 11 residues. CDR3 in DNA: TGCAGTGCACCGGGGGAGTACGAGCAGTACGTC. This codes for CSAPGEYEQYV.

This clonotype was seen many times. The V call is TRBV29-1, the J call TRBJ1-1, with D uncertain. Germline CDR1 is SQVTM and CDR2 is ANQGSEA. The CDR3 is made up of 13 amino acids. The ends were cut back, 6 bases at V and 0 bases at J, with 11 bases in the middle. CDR3 in amino acids: CSVSGRMNTEAFF. The CDR3, as DNA: TGCAGCGTCTCCGGGCGAATGAACACTGAAGCTTTCTTT.

This clonotype was counted at least ten times. The chain recombines TRBV5-1 with TRBJ1-2; TRBD1 matches 8 bases. V lost 3 bases and J lost 0; bases outside the gene matches: 4. The CDR3 has 15 residues. The germline gives CDR1 SGHRS, CDR2 YFSETQ. CDR3 sequence: CASSSTDRANYGYTF. The CDR3 DNA sequence: TGCGCCAGCAGCTCGACGGACAGGGCTAACTATGGCTACACCTTC.

The sample holds a few counts of this clonotype. The chain uses TRBV29-1 and TRBJ1-1; D perhaps matches TRBD1 (5 bases). V was pared by 3 bases and J by 7 bases, with 12 bases between. Per germline, CDR1 SQVTM and CDR2 ANQGSEA. CDR3 length equals 12 residues. The CDR3, as DNA: TGCAGCGTTGAGCTGGGGACGGTTGAAGCTTTCTTT. It translates to CSVELGTVEAFF.

This clonotype was seen many times. The CDR3 spells CASSLAGASATGELFF. The CDR3 DNA reads TGTGCCAGCAGCTTAGCGGGGGCTAGCGCGACCGGGGAGCTGTTTTTT. The chain recombines TRBV7-8 with TRBJ2-2, with D perhaps assigned TRBD1 or TRBD2 (6 bases each). The CDR3 is made up of 16 amino acids. Looked up from germline, CDR1 is SGHVS and CDR2 is FQNEAQ. The ends were cut back, 0 bases at V and 5 bases at J, with 13 bases in the middle.

This clonotype came up a few times. The chain is built from TRBV20-1 and TRBJ2-5, with D unresolved. V lost 6 bases to trimming and J lost 4 bases, with 18 bases between them. The germline V gene encodes CDR1 DFQATT and CDR2 SNEGSKA (reference sequence). This CDR3 is built from 14 residues. The CDR3 here is CSARNRDFTETQYF. CDR3 bases: TGCAGTGCGCGGAATCGAGATTTCACAGAGACCCAGTACTTC.

This clonotype was observed a few times. The genes are TRBV3-1 and TRBJ2-7; 7 bases match TRBD1. The CDR3 contains 17 residues. The V segment lost 2 bases and the J segment 3 bases; nucleotides outside the gene matches: 13. Germline assignment: CDR1 LGHDT and CDR2 YNNKEL (reference sequence). CDR3 in amino acids: CASSQRSARQGNYEQYF. The CDR3 DNA sequence: TGTGCCAGCAGCCAAAGATCGGCGAGACAGGGAAACTACGAGCAGTACTTC.

Many counts were recorded for this clonotype. The V and J genes are TRBV29-1 and TRBJ2-1, with TRBD1 matching over 8 bases. The V segment lost 6 bases and the J segment 0 bases; nucleotides outside the gene matches: 7. The V gene's germline CDR1 is SQVTM and CDR2 ANQGSEA. The CDR3 loop spans 15 amino acids. Here the CDR3 reads CSVAQGASSYNEQFF. CDR3 sequence (DNA): TGCAGCGTAGCGCAGGGGGCGAGCTCCTACAATGAGCAGTTCTTC.

The sample holds many counts of this clonotype. The V gene is TRBV3-1, the J gene TRBJ1-1, with D possibly TRBD1 on 5 matching bases. Germline V gives CDR1 LGHDT, CDR2 YNNKEL (reference sequence). V was trimmed by 3 bases and J by 1 base, leaving 12 bases between them. The CDR3 is 15 amino acids. DNA for the CDR3: TGTGCCAGCAGCCATCCAAGGGGTAAGAACACTGAAGCTTTCTTT. Protein sequence: CASSHPRGKNTEAFF.

The gene calls are TRBV20-1 and TRBJ2-7, with TRBD2 as a possible D gene (6 bases). Germline V gene sequence: CDR1 DFQATT, CDR2 SNEGSKA (reference sequence). There are 14 residues in the CDR3. V shed 1 base and J shed 5 bases, with 15 bases lying between them. For the CDR3, the DNA is TGCAGTGCTAGAGCCCGACTAGGTATGGACGAGCAGTACGTC. It translates to CSARARLGMDEQYV.

This sequence joins TRBV20-1 and TRBJ2-5; TRBD1 matches 7 bases. This CDR3 is 14 amino acids long. Trimming took 3 bases from V and 1 from J; bases not matched to a gene: 5. The V gene's germline CDR1 is DFQATT and CDR2 SNEGSKA (reference sequence). The CDR3 bases are TGCAGTGCTAGGGGACAGTCCGTCCAAGAGACCCAGTACTTC. It specifies CSARGQSVQETQYF.

The chain recombines TRBV2 with TRBJ1-1; D gene unclear. The germline gives CDR1 SNHLY, CDR2 FYNNEI. The CDR3 runs 14 residues. The V end lost 5 bases, the J end lost 0 bases, and 10 bases lay between the germline ends. CDR3 loop: CASSTWTVNTEAFF. The CDR3 DNA sequence: TGTGCCAGCAGTACCTGGACGGTGAACACTGAAGCTTTCTTT.

The table lists this clonotype with a few counts. The chain joins TRBV6-5 to TRBJ2-7, with 7 bases fitting TRBD2. Germline CDR1 is MNHEY and CDR2 is SVGAGI. The CDR3 extends over 15 amino acids. With V trimmed by 2 bases and J by 2 bases, 6 bases remained unmatched. The CDR3 loop reads CASSYRDYNPYEQYF. Here the CDR3 DNA reads TGTGCCAGCAGTTACAGGGACTACAACCCCTACGAGCAGTACTTC.

This chain joins TRBV4-2 and TRBJ1-3; TRBD1 agrees at 7 bases. CDR3 length equals 18 residues. The V segment lost 0 bases and the J segment 0 bases; nucleotides outside the gene matches: 8. Germline V lookup: CDR1 LGHNA, CDR2 YNFKEQ. The CDR3 DNA reads as TGTGCCAGCAGCCAAGATCAGGGGGTGTGGGTCTCTGGAAACACCATATATTTT. Translated, it gives CASSQDQGVWVSGNTIYF.

This clonotype has a handful of counts. The chain uses TRBV11-2 and TRBJ2-5, with 12 nucleotides matching TRBD2. Germline-derived CDR1 and CDR2 are SGHAT and FQNNGV. The J segment lost 5 bases and the V segment lost 4 bases, leaving 14 bases of the junction unmatched. This CDR3 has 18 residues. Written as DNA, the CDR3 is TGTGCCAGCAGCTACCCATCTAGCGGGGGGGCCCTGGTTGAGACCCAGTACTTC. Residues: CASSYPSSGGALVETQYF.

This clonotype was detected a few times. This sequence joins TRBV12-3 or TRBV12-4 and TRBJ1-5; D unresolved. The CDR3 consists of 12 residues. V was trimmed by 3 bases and J by 6 bases, leaving 6 bases between them. CDR3 DNA sequence: TGTGCCAGCAGTTTCTCGGCTCAGCCCCAGCATTTT. Protein product: CASSFSAQPQHF.

The V and J genes are TRBV9 and TRBJ2-7; no clear D gene. CDR3 length equals 14 residues. Germline CDR1 SGDLS, CDR2 YYNGEE. The germline V and J ends were trimmed by 2 bases and 2 bases, with 11 bases remaining between them. CDR3 sequence: CASSVFSETYEQYF. The CDR3, as DNA: TGTGCCAGCAGCGTTTTTTCCGAGACCTACGAGCAGTACTTC.

The chain carries TRBV25-1 and TRBJ2-2; 10 bases are a match to TRBD2. V lost 3 bases and J lost 7; bases outside the gene matches: 8. The V gene's germline CDR1 is MGHDK and CDR2 SYGVNS. The length of the CDR3 is 16 residues. CDR3 DNA sequence: TGTGCCAGCAGTGAGACCCGGGCTAGCGGGGGCGGGGAGCTGTTTTTT. It translates to CASSETRASGGGELFF.

Ten or more counts support this clonotype. V gene TRBV20-1 combines with J gene TRBJ2-3, with 7 positions matching TRBD1. This CDR3 contains 14 residues. The germline V gene has CDR1 DFQATT and CDR2 SNEGSKA (reference sequence). V shed 6 bases and J 1 base; nucleotides not matched to a gene: 7. CDR3 in DNA: TGCAGTGCCCTCGGGACAGCGGGCACAGATACGCAGTATTTT. Amino acids: CSALGTAGTDTQYF.

This clonotype has a count of ten or more. The V call is TRBV29-1, the J call TRBJ2-3, with TRBD1 matching over 11 bases. The germline V gene encodes CDR1 SQVTM and CDR2 ANQGSEA. V dropped 3 bases and J dropped 2; count of bases not matched to a gene: 7. CDR3 size: 16 residues. The CDR3 nucleotides are TGCAGCGTTGAGGGGGGACAGGGGGTGTTCACAGATACGCAGTATTTT. Translation gives CSVEGGQGVFTDTQYF.

This clonotype was seen a few times. The genes are TRBV9 and TRBJ2-1; D possibly matches TRBD1 or TRBD2 (5 bases each). V was clipped by 0 bases and J by 3 bases, with 10 bases between them. CDR1 SGDLS and CDR2 YYNGEE come from the germline V gene. The CDR3 has 15 residues. CDR3 DNA: TGTGCCAGCAGCGTAGCCGGGGCCTTCTACAATGAGCAGTTCTTC. Translated: CASSVAGAFYNEQFF. The complete variable domain, with remaining parts taken from reference TRBV9 and TRBJ2-1, reads DSGVTQTPKHLITATGQRVTLRCSPRSGDLSVYWYQQSLDQGLQFLIQYYNGEERAKGNILERFSAQQFPDLHSELNLSSLELGDSALYFCASSVAGAFYNEQFFGPGTRLTVL.

Ten or more counts support this clonotype. The V call is TRBV20-1, the J call TRBJ2-4; D is possibly TRBD1 or TRBD2 (6 bases each). The CDR3 covers 13 residues. Between the trimmed V and J ends, which lost 6 bases and 3 bases, there was a span of 12 bases. Germline loops: CDR1 DFQATT, CDR2 SNEGSKA (reference sequence). The CDR3 bases are TGCAGTGCCCCGGGGGCGGGCAAAAACATTCAGTACTTC. Translated, it gives CSAPGAGKNIQYF.

This rearrangement joins TRBV6-2 or TRBV6-3 to TRBJ1-2; D is unclear. V was shortened by 0 bases and J by 4 bases, with 9 bases between the two germline ends. Looked up from germline, CDR1 is MNHEY and CDR2 is SVGEGT. The CDR3 contains 14 residues. CDR3 protein: CASSYSTVSYGYTF. The DNA of the CDR3 is TGTGCCAGCAGTTACTCGACGGTCTCCTATGGCTACACCTTC.

Only a few counts were recorded for this clonotype. The genes are TRBV24-1 and TRBJ2-5; D call uncertain. The CDR3 runs to 13 residues. Germline loops: CDR1 KGHDR, CDR2 SFDVKD. V lost 7 bases to trimming and J lost 2 bases, with 10 bases between them. CDR3 region: CATRPGPQETQYF. In DNA form, the CDR3 reads TGTGCCACCAGACCCGGACCGCAAGAGACCCAGTACTTC.

This clonotype was detected a few times. The chain combines TRBV24-1 with TRBJ2-7; 7 nucleotides match TRBD2. Germline CDR1 and CDR2: KGHDR and SFDVKD. The CDR3 extends over 15 amino acids. V was pared by 2 bases and J by 5 bases, with 8 bases of the junction left unmatched. This CDR3 is CATSDSGRALDEQYF. The CDR3 nucleotides read TGTGCCACCAGTGATTCAGGGAGGGCGCTCGACGAGCAGTACTTC.

There are a few counts of this clonotype. The V gene is TRBV5-1, the J gene TRBJ1-6; D might be TRBD1 (6 bases). Trimming cost V 0 bases and J 10 bases, with 14 bases left between them. The CDR3 length is 15 residues. The germline V gene has CDR1 SGHRS and CDR2 YFSETQ. CDR3 sequence: CASSLDRDSYSPLHF. The CDR3 coding sequence is TGCGCCAGCAGCTTGGACAGGGATTCCTACTCACCCCTCCACTTT. Complete variable domain (other parts from reference TRBV5-1 and TRBJ1-6): KAGVTQTPRYLIKTRGQQVTLSCSPISGHRSVSWYQQTPGQGLQFLFEYFSETQRNKGNFPGRFSGRQFSNSRSEMNVSTLELGDSALYLCASSLDRDSYSPLHFGNGTRLTVT.

This clonotype has ten or more counts. The chain joins TRBV7-9 to TRBJ2-7; D is possibly TRBD2 (5 bases). The CDR3 consists of 12 residues. Germline CDR1 SEHNR, CDR2 FQNEAQ (reference sequence). V lost 1 base to trimming and J lost 5 bases, with 6 bases between them. The CDR3 loop is CASSLDGDEQYV. DNA of the CDR3: TGTGCCAGCAGCTTAGACGGGGACGAGCAGTACGTC.

The V call is TRBV11-2, the J call TRBJ1-2; TRBD1 is a possible D gene (6 bases). Germline V CDR1 and CDR2: SGHAT, FQNNGV. Trimming took off 2 bases at V and 4 bases at J, with 14 bases between the two ends. This CDR3 contains 15 residues. The CDR3 nucleotides are TGTGCCAGCAGCTTAACCGCGGGGGCCAGCTATGGCTACACCTTC. Translating gives CASSLTAGASYGYTF.